The clone carrying this T cell receptor (beta chain) was detected a few times. Its antigen remains unknown. Each 10 ml fresh peripheral blood draw supplied the PBMCs. CDR3 size: 14 residues. V dropped 7 bases and J dropped 4; count of bases not matched to a gene: 9. Germline V gives CDR1 SGHAT, CDR2 FQNNGV. These data come from a study of T cells in Graves' hyperthyroidism and ophthalmopathy. At the level of the study: Upon initial diagnosis and before any treatment, peripheral blood was collected. General study points: In blood, most of the thyroid clonotypes expanded above 0.001 were also present.

Amplified regions were TCR beta CDR3 sequences from RNA transcripts. In the first-round RT-PCR of the TCR CDR3, the HTBI primer set was used. Each CDR3 protein is one row after TCRdb ran MiXCR on the multiplex PCR reads. The repertoire holds around 530,000 distinct CDR3 sequences, with approximately 17% as singletons. The rearrangement joins TRBV11-2 to TRBJ1-1, with 7 bases that match TRBD1. This receptor was identified in a woman younger than 30 with Graves' ophthalmopathy. The sample consisted of blood. The CDR3: CASTNKAGGTEAFF. The DNA for the CDR3 is TGTGCCAGCACTAATAAGGCAGGGGGCACTGAAGCTTTCTTT.